These 20 T cell receptor beta chains were all obtained from the same sample, sequenced in a study of cytomegalovirus exposure and HLA in healthy donors. The PCR was carried out with 60 Vbeta primers and 13 Jbeta primers. TCRdb's copy holds only in-frame clones and misses some; the assay was immunoSEQ multiplex PCR. This table lists approximately 190,000 clones. Sequenced sample: PBMCs. The receptors shown here come from a young man in good health and CMV-seronegative.

The gene calls are TRBV5-1 and TRBJ2-5; TRBD2 matches at 7 bases. The trim removed 1 base at V and 5 bases at J, leaving 11 bases unmatched. Germline loops: CDR1 SGHRS, CDR2 YFSETQ. The CDR3 runs 16 residues. DNA for the CDR3: TGCGCCAGCAGCTTGTTAGGGCGGGGGACCGGGGAGACCCAGTACTTC. Encoded protein: CASSLLGRGTGETQYF.

The V gene is TRBV28, the J gene TRBJ1-1; 9 bases map to TRBD1. V gave up 6 bases and J gave up 0 bases; unmatched junction bases: 8. The CDR3 contains 16 residues. Germline V CDR1 and CDR2: MDHEN, SYDVKM. The CDR3 loop is CASRGKQGALNTEAFF. The CDR3 DNA sequence: TGTGCCAGCAGGGGAAAACAGGGGGCATTGAACACTGAAGCTTTCTTT.

The genes are TRBV9 and TRBJ2-2; 11 positions match TRBD2. The CDR3 totals 14 residues. J lost 6 bases, V lost 4 bases, and 2 bases had no gene match. Germline CDR1 and CDR2: SGDLS and YYNGEE. CDR3 in amino acids: CASSRTSGPGELFF. The CDR3, as DNA: TGTGCCAGCAGCAGGACTAGCGGGCCCGGGGAGCTGTTTTTT.

V usage is TRBV9 and J usage is TRBJ2-5, with D possibly matching TRBD1 (6 bases). Germline V gene sequence: CDR1 SGDLS, CDR2 YYNGEE. V shed 0 bases and J shed 4 bases, with 10 bases lying between them. This CDR3 region has 14 residues. Here the CDR3 DNA reads TGTGCCAGCAGCGTAGCAGGGGTGAGAGAGACCCAGTACTTC. It codes for CASSVAGVRETQYF.

CDR3 sequence: CASSPQEDYYGYTF. The CDR3 DNA reads as TGTGCCAGCAGCCCCCAGGAGGATTACTATGGCTACACCTTC. The V gene is TRBV14, the J gene TRBJ1-2, with D unresolved. V was pared by 4 bases and J by 3 bases, with 12 bases between. The CDR3 runs 14 residues. Per the germline V gene, CDR1 is SGHDN and CDR2 is FVKESK. Looking up the rest from reference TRBV14 and TRBJ1-2 gives the full variable domain: EAGVTQFPSHSVIEKGQTVTLRCDPISGHDNLYWYRRVMGKEIKFLLHFVKESKQDESGMPNNRFLAERTGGTYSTLKVQPAELEDSGVYFCASSPQEDYYGYTFGSGTRLTVV.

This chain joins TRBV19 and TRBJ1-1, with D tentatively TRBD1 (6 bases). The length of the CDR3 is 16 residues. Trimming pared 5 bases from V and 4 bases from J, leaving 20 bases between. Germline V gives CDR1 LNHDA, CDR2 SQIVND (reference sequence). This chain's CDR3 is CASSPDRRTRGTEAFF. CDR3 nucleotide sequence: TGTGCCAGTAGTCCTGACAGGCGGACGAGGGGCACTGAAGCTTTCTTT.

The chain couples TRBV5-6 to TRBJ1-4; 9 bases fit TRBD1. Germline V lookup: CDR1 SGHDT, CDR2 YYEEEE. The V and J ends lost 4 bases and 6 bases, in that order; junction bases with no gene match: 4. The CDR3 covers 14 residues. Written as DNA, the CDR3 is TGTGCCAGCAGCCCCGGGACAGGGTATGAAAAACTGTTTTTT. It specifies CASSPGTGYEKLFF.

The genes are TRBV5-6 and TRBJ2-7, with D perhaps TRBD1 (5 bases). Deletions cut 3 bases from V and 3 bases from J, with 10 bases between. The CDR3 extends over 13 amino acids. From germline, CDR1 is SGHDT and CDR2 YYEEEE. CDR3: CASSSPQGYEQYF. The CDR3 DNA reads as TGTGCCAGCAGCTCACCCCAGGGCTACGAGCAGTACTTC.

The chain has TRBV5-1 and TRBJ1-1, with D possibly matching TRBD1 (6 bases). Germline V gives CDR1 SGHRS, CDR2 YFSETQ. This CDR3 contains 17 residues. The V and J ends lost 4 bases and 2 bases respectively, with 21 bases between them. The CDR3: CASSRSPVDSYNTEAFF. The CDR3 nucleotides read TGCGCCAGCAGCCGAAGCCCCGTGGACAGTTATAACACTGAAGCTTTCTTT. Combining the CDR3 with reference TRBV5-1 and TRBJ1-1 gives the whole variable domain KAGVTQTPRYLIKTRGQQVTLSCSPISGHRSVSWYQQTPGQGLQFLFEYFSETQRNKGNFPGRFSGRQFSNSRSEMNVSTLELGDSALYLCASSRSPVDSYNTEAFFGQGTRLTVV.

This chain connects TRBV5-1 to TRBJ1-2, with 8 bases identical to TRBD1. The junction had 5 bases not matched to a gene; V was cut back by 4 bases and J by 0 bases. The CDR3 loop spans 15 amino acids. Germline assignment: CDR1 SGHRS and CDR2 YFSETQ. CDR3 in DNA: TGCGCCAGCAGCCAGGACAGGGCAGCTAACTATGGCTACACCTTC. It yields the protein CASSQDRAANYGYTF.

The CDR3 coding sequence is TGTGCCACCAGCAGAGCGGAGGGATTTAACAATGAGCAGTTCTTC. Translation: CATSRAEGFNNEQFF. This chain joins TRBV15 and TRBJ2-1, with D perhaps TRBD2 (6 bases). Trimming took off 1 base at V and 5 bases at J, with 12 bases between the two ends. The germline CDR1 and CDR2 sequences are LNHNV and YYDKDF (reference sequence). This CDR3 has 15 amino acids.

The rearrangement uses TRBV27 and TRBJ2-1; TRBD1 agrees at 9 bases. CDR3 length: 14 amino acids. The junction had 3 bases not matched to a gene; V was cut back by 4 bases and J by 5 bases. CDR1 and CDR2 from the germline V gene are MNHEY and SMNVEV (reference sequence). CDR3 DNA: TGTGCCAGCAGTTGGACAGGGGTCGACAATGAGCAGTTCTTC. The encoded protein is CASSWTGVDNEQFF.

This chain connects TRBV2 to TRBJ1-2; 7 nucleotides align to TRBD1. The CDR3 covers 14 residues. V lost 4 bases to trimming and J lost 2 bases; unmatched junction nucleotides: 4. CDR1 and CDR2 (germline): SNHLY, FYNNEI. CDR3 nucleotide sequence: TGTGCCAGCAGTGCACAGGGACAGAACTATGGCTACACCTTC. Amino acid sequence: CASSAQGQNYGYTF.

The chain joins TRBV30 to TRBJ2-5; D unresolved. The J call may be wrong; the DNA end is better matched by TRBJ2-7. Germline loops: CDR1 GTSNPN, CDR2 SVGIG (reference sequence). CDR3 length: 11 amino acids. This chain's CDR3 is CAWSVAHEQYF. CDR3 nucleotide sequence: TGTGCCTGGAGTGTCGCGCACGAGCAGTACTTC.

This chain connects TRBV6-6 to TRBJ2-1, with 7 bases aligning to TRBD2. The CDR3 contains 15 residues. Germline CDR1 and CDR2: MNHNY and SVGAGI (reference sequence). V lost 6 bases and J lost 8; bases outside the gene matches: 13. CDR3 amino acids: CASRLTGTTVYEQFF. Written as DNA, the CDR3 is TGTGCCAGCAGACTTACCGGGACTACCGTATATGAGCAGTTCTTC.

This sequence joins TRBV29-1 and TRBJ2-3; D not certain. The CDR3 has 15 residues. V lost 4 bases and J 1 base, leaving 15 bases between the germline ends. The germline V gene has CDR1 SQVTM and CDR2 ANQGSEA. The CDR3 nucleotides are TGCAGCGTTGTACGTTCACTCCGGGGCACAGATACGCAGTATTTT. Its translation: CSVVRSLRGTDTQYF.

The J gene is TRBJ1-4, the V gene TRBV5-5; 8 bases fit TRBD1. The CDR3 runs to 17 residues. V dropped 5 bases and J dropped 5; count of bases not matched to a gene: 14. Germline CDR1 SGHKS, CDR2 YYEKEE (reference sequence). CDR3 nucleotide sequence: TGTGCCAGCAGATCCGGAGGAGCAGGGGGCATGAATGAAAAACTGTTTTTT. Translating it yields CASRSGGAGGMNEKLFF. The variable domain in full, with the rest retrieved from reference TRBV5-5 and TRBJ1-4, is DAGVTQSPTHLIKTRGQQVTLRCSPISGHKSVSWYQQVLGQGPQFIFQYYEKEERGRGNFPDRFSARQFPNYSSELNVNALLLGDSALYLCASRSGGAGGMNEKLFFGSGTQLSVL.

The chain joins TRBV7-9 to TRBJ1-4; 9 bases map to TRBD1. Germline assignment: CDR1 SEHNR and CDR2 FQNEAQ (reference sequence). Trimming removed 2 bases from V and 8 bases from J; junction bases left unmatched: 6. The CDR3 contains 15 residues. The CDR3 DNA sequence: TGTGCCAGCAGCTTAAGGGGACAGGGAGACGAAAAACTGTTTTTT. It specifies CASSLRGQGDEKLFF.

V and J are TRBV4-2 and TRBJ2-5; the match to TRBD1 covers 10 bases. The tail of the sequence fits TRBJ2-7 better, so the J call may be wrong. This CDR3 comprises 15 residues. Germline-derived CDR1 and CDR2 are LGHNA and YNFKEQ. The CDR3 loop reads CASSHEDRGGYEQYF. In DNA form, the CDR3 reads TGTGCCAGCAGCCATGAGGACAGGGGGGGCTACGAGCAGTACTTC.

V is TRBV7-9 and J is TRBJ2-7, with D perhaps TRBD1 (7 bases). Trimming stripped 6 bases from V and 4 bases from J, with 19 bases between. CDR3 length equals 15 residues. CDR1 and CDR2 from the germline V gene are SEHNR and FQNEAQ (reference sequence). CDR3 sequence: CASRRDSGFLYEQYF. The DNA for the CDR3 is TGTGCCAGCAGGCGGGACAGCGGTTTCCTTTACGAGCAGTACTTC.